Below are 3 T cell receptor beta chains sequenced from a single sample in a study of shared clonotypes between healthy human individuals. The protocol was immunoSEQ multiplex PCR, while the TCRdb copy is restricted to in-frame clones and leaves out a portion. The sample carries under 2.5 million clones, 85% to 95% recorded once. Sequenced input: naive CD4+ T cells from PBMCs. Subset meaning: CD45RA+ positively selected. These receptor sequences come from a man aged 18-30 years in good health. Some clones in this sample may be carry-over from other donors' samples.

The count of this clone is one. The chain combines TRBV28 with TRBJ2-7; D is undetermined. Germline CDR1 is MDHEN and CDR2 is SYDVKM. Trimming stripped 4 bases from V and 0 bases from J, with 13 bases between. The CDR3 is made up of 15 amino acids. The DNA for the CDR3 is TGTGCCAGCAGTTCCACTGGACGGATCTCCTACGAGCAGTACTTC. This encodes CASSSTGRISYEQYF.

The chain is built from TRBV29-1 and TRBJ2-4; D unclear. The germline CDR1 and CDR2 sequences are SQVTM and ANQGSEA. The CDR3 loop spans 12 amino acids. Trimming took 1 base from V and 9 from J, leaving 10 bases between them. This chain's CDR3 is CSVEVVDRIQYF. The CDR3 bases are TGCAGCGTTGAAGTCGTAGATCGCATTCAGTACTTC.

Concerning this clone: This same CDR3 is encoded by further DNA sequences in the sample. This chain links TRBV9 with TRBJ2-3; 11 bases align to TRBD2. The CDR3 consists of 16 residues. V lost 2 bases, J lost 4 bases, and 6 bases stayed unmatched. Germline V lookup: CDR1 SGDLS, CDR2 YYNGEE. The CDR3 loop is CASSVRTSGSADTQYF. CDR3 nucleotide sequence: TGTGCCAGCAGCGTTCGGACTAGCGGGTCGGCAGATACGCAGTATTTT. The full variable domain, its missing parts supplied by reference TRBV9 and TRBJ2-3, is DSGVTQTPKHLITATGQRVTLRCSPRSGDLSVYWYQQSLDQGLQFLIQYYNGEERAKGNILERFSAQQFPDLHSELNLSSLELGDSALYFCASSVRTSGSADTQYFGPGTRLTVL.